This T cell receptor beta chain was identified during a study of blood T cell repertoires in COVID-19. Method: immunoSEQ multiplex PCR; TCRdb's copy keeps in-frame clones and lacks some. This table has some 400,000 clones, roughly nine tenths appearing once. All enrollees were about 18 to 89 years old and from about two dozen US areas. In Cohort 3, a recovered donor had either two negative PCRs, clearance, or symptom resolution. The receptor's source is a man aged 25-45 years who had recovered from COVID-19. Sequenced material: PBMCs or T cells enriched from blood (not recorded which).

The chain's CDR3 is CASSPDWNYGYTF. In DNA form, the CDR3 reads TGTGCCAGCAGCCCGGACTGGAACTATGGCTACACCTTC. V usage is TRBV7-8 and J usage is TRBJ1-2; no reliable D call. The CDR3 runs 13 residues. CDR1 and CDR2 (germline): SGHVS, FQNEAQ. V lost 5 bases and J 2 bases, leaving 9 bases between the germline ends. Drawing the rest from reference TRBV7-8 and TRBJ1-2, the complete variable domain is GAGVSQSPRYKVAKRGQDVALRCDPISGHVSLFWYQQALGQGPEFLTYFQNEAQLDKSGLPSDRFFAERPEGSVSTLKIQRTQQEDSAVYLCASSPDWNYGYTFGSGTRLTVV.